The clone carrying this T cell receptor beta chain has only one observation. Its specificity is not known. The record originates from a study of radiotherapy plus CTLA-4 blockade in lung cancer. The overall study: There were objective responses in approximately 20% of patients, and around 30% had disease control. Notes on the study in general: Reports state that early shifts in blood T cell clones, with interferon-beta, best predicted response. TCR clones originating in tumors grew in number in blood after radiotherapy plus ipilimumab.

Focal radiation plus CTLA-4 blockade with ipilimumab was given to patients with chemo-refractory metastatic non-small-cell lung cancer. The CDR3 length is 15 residues. V lost 0 bases and J 4 bases, leaving 10 bases between the germline ends. Looked up from germline, CDR1 is LGHNA and CDR2 is YSLEER. Sequencing was performed with immunoSEQ multiplex PCR; in TCRdb, only in-frame clones are kept and a portion is missing. Counted here are tens of thousands of clones, 73% occurring once; the ten biggest clones make up approximately 3.5%. Source: peripheral blood, taken from a patient treated with radiotherapy plus ipilimumab. The receptor comes from a human donor with non-small cell lung cancer who had stable disease on radiotherapy plus ipilimumab. The chain joins TRBV4-3 to TRBJ1-3, with D uncertain. CDR3 amino acids: CASSQEGRGGNTIYF. CDR3 DNA sequence: TGCGCCAGCAGCCAAGAAGGTAGAGGCGGAAACACCATATATTTT.